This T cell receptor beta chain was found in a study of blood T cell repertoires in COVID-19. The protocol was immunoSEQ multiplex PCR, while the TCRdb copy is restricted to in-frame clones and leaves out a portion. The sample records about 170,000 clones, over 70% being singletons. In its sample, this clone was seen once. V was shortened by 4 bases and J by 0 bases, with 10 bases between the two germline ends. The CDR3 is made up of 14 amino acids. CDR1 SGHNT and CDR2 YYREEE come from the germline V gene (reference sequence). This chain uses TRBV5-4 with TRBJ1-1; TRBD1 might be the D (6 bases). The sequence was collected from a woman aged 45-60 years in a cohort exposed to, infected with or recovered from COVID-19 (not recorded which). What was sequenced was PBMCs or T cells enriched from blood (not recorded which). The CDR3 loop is CASSRTEMNTEAFF. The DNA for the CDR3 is TGTGCCAGCAGCCGGACAGAGATGAACACTGAAGCTTTCTTT. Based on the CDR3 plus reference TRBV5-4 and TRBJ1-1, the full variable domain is ETGVTQSPTHLIKTRGQQVTLRCSSQSGHNTVSWYQQALGQGPQFIFQYYREEENGRGNFPPRFSGLQFPNYSSELNVNALELDDSALYLCASSRTEMNTEAFFGQGTRLTVV.